Given below is one T cell receptor beta chain in context. Its target is unknown. Here immunoSEQ multiplex PCR was the method, and the copy in TCRdb shows in-frame clones only, minus some. The sample yields some 150,000 clones, of which the top ten take up about 2%. V lost 11 bases, J lost 3 bases, and 10 bases stayed unmatched. This CDR3 has 14 amino acids. The germline CDR1 and CDR2 sequences are SEHNR and FQNEAQ (reference sequence). These data are taken from a study of T cell responses to AZD1222 COVID-19 vaccine. Study-level results: Targeting of unmutated variant regions was reportedly seen in nearly half of spike-specific TCRs. Among the donors, most were white British and more were female, and clonal diversity was possibly underestimated.

This chain joins TRBV7-9 and TRBJ2-1; 7 nucleotides align to TRBD2. Sequenced input: peripheral blood. The TCR was taken from an adult in good health. CDR3 sequence reads: CAPGDGGNYNEQFF. CDR3 coding DNA: TGTGCCCCCGGGGACGGGGGGAACTACAATGAGCAGTTCTTC. Together with reference TRBV7-9 and TRBJ2-1, the CDR3 gives the full variable domain: DTGVSQNPRHKITKRGQNVTFRCDPISEHNRLYWYRQTLGQGPEFLTYFQNEAQLEKSRLLSDRFSAERPKGSFSTLEIQRTEQGDSAMYLCAPGDGGNYNEQFFGPGTRLTVL.